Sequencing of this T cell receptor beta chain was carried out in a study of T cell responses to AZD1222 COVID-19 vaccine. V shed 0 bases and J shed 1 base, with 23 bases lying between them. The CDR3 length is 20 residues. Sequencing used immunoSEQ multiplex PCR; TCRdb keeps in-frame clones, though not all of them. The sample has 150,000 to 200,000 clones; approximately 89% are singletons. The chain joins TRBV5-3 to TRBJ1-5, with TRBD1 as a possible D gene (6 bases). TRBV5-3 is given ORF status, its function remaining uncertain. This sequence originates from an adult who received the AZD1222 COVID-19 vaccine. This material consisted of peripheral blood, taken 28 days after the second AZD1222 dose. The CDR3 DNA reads TGTGCCAGAAGCTTGGGGGCAGGGGAACCGTCCTCGGCGAGCAATCAGCCCCAGCATTTT. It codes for CARSLGAGEPSSASNQPQHF.